Included here is one T cell receptor beta chain sequence, with context. What it recognizes is unknown. Template switching added a universal primer binding site, and final cDNA carried unique molecular identifiers. TCRdb recomputed calls from the 5' RACE reads with MiXCR, one row per CDR3 protein. The sample has approximately 550,000 distinct CDR3 sequences; approximately 20% are singletons. From germline, CDR1 is MNHEY and CDR2 SMNVEV (reference sequence). This CDR3 is built from 13 residues. V lost 2 bases and J lost 4, with 8 bases in between. The record originates from a study of identical twins. Broader study findings: Out-of-frame alpha sequences shared by twins showed excess low generation probability. Researchers reported weaker excess twin sharing in beta out-of-frame sequences.

The sample was also linked to a second study, of yellow fever vaccine responses in identical twins.

The V call is TRBV27, the J call TRBJ1-1, with D perhaps matching TRBD1 (6 bases). This clonotype was obtained from a woman aged 18 to 35 in good health. Sequenced input: CD4+ T cells sorted from blood. The CDR3 sequence: CASSLAGATEAFF. As DNA, the CDR3 is TGTGCCAGCAGTTTAGCGGGGGCCACTGAAGCTTTCTTT.